These 30 T cell receptor beta chains were all obtained from the same sample, sequenced in a study of molecular identifiers for immune sequencing clone quantification. A single record per CDR3 protein comes from TCRdb applying MiXCR to the PCR reads. Here the sample spans roughly 630,000 distinct CDR3 sequences, approximately 24% being singletons. The sequenced sample was naive CD8+ T cells from blood, with Jurkat cell RNA spiked in. Regarding subset: FACS-sorted CD8+CD4-CCR7+CD45RA+ naive T cells. All receptors come from a human donor in good health. Some libraries in this study had Jurkat cell RNA spiked in.

This clonotype was detected a few times. The V call is TRBV4-1, the J call TRBJ1-6; D gene uncertain. CDR3 length: 16 amino acids. Germline values: CDR1 MGHRA, CDR2 YSYEKL. V shed 0 bases and J shed 10 bases, with 16 bases lying between them. The DNA of the CDR3 is TGCGCCAGCAGCCAAGATCTTGTCGGAACTAAGTCACCCCTCCACTTT. Residues: CASSQDLVGTKSPLHF.

This clonotype was detected ten times or more. This chain uses TRBV7-2 with TRBJ2-3, with 9 bases lining up with TRBD2. CDR1 and CDR2 (germline): SGHTA, FQGNSA. The CDR3 sequence is 15 residues long. Trimming took 6 bases from V and 5 from J; bases not matched to a gene: 9. The CDR3 nucleotides read TGTGCCAGCAGTGAGGGACTAGCTGGGATAGATACGCAGTATTTT. Protein sequence: CASSEGLAGIDTQYF.

This clonotype was seen at least ten times. The gene calls are TRBV11-2 and TRBJ2-3; no firm D call. V dropped 3 bases and J dropped 4 bases, with 5 bases sitting between them. Per germline, CDR1 SGHAT and CDR2 FQNNGV. The CDR3 covers 12 residues. CDR3 in DNA: TGTGCCAGCAGCTTGATGGCAGATACGCAGTATTTT. Its translation is CASSLMADTQYF.

This clonotype came up many times. The rearrangement uses TRBV7-9 and TRBJ2-5; D ambiguous. The CDR3 contains 14 residues. V dropped 2 bases and J dropped 2 bases, with 9 bases sitting between them. Looked up from germline, CDR1 is SEHNR and CDR2 is FQNEAQ (reference sequence). As DNA, the CDR3 is TGTGCCAGCAGCTTATTACAGACACAAGAGACCCAGTACTTC. It specifies CASSLLQTQETQYF.

This clonotype was counted a few times. One end of the junction varies from germline; a read error may be responsible. This chain connects TRBV7-9 to TRBJ2-1, with D unresolved. This CDR3 comprises 8 residues. CDR1 and CDR2 (germline): SEHNR, FQNEAQ (reference sequence). The CDR3 DNA is TGTGCCCTCAATGAGCGGTTCTTC. It yields the protein CALNERFF.

This clonotype was detected ten times or more. This rearrangement joins TRBV3-1 to TRBJ2-3, with 9 bases aligning to TRBD2. The trim removed 7 bases at V and 3 bases at J, leaving 8 bases unmatched. The germline V gene has CDR1 LGHDT and CDR2 YNNKEL (reference sequence). This CDR3 region has 15 residues. CDR3 bases: TGTGCCAGCACCCCCAAGCGGGGGGTTACAGATACGCAGTATTTT. This codes for CASTPKRGVTDTQYF.

This clonotype was picked up one time. This chain's CDR3 is CASSVAGRPQETQYF. The DNA for the CDR3 is TGTGCCAGTAGTGTCGCCGGGCGGCCCCAAGAGACCCAGTACTTC. The genes are TRBV19 and TRBJ2-5; D unresolved. Trimming left V 5 bases short and J 1 base short, with 14 bases between. The CDR3 is made up of 15 amino acids. The V gene's germline CDR1 is LNHDA and CDR2 SQIVND (reference sequence).

Turning to this clonotype: This could be a read error, since a much larger clone is one nucleotide away. This sequence joins TRBV4-3 and TRBJ2-3; TRBD1 might be the D (5 bases). This CDR3 spans 20 amino acids. V lost 1 base, J lost 2 bases, and 25 bases lay in between. CDR1 LGHNA and CDR2 YSLEER come from the germline V gene. DNA of the CDR3: TGCGCCAGCAGCCAAGGTGGGGCCCCGTATCAGGGCCTGAACACAGATACGCAGTATTTT. Translated: CASSQGGAPYQGLNTDTQYF.

The gene calls are TRBV3-1 and TRBJ2-7; 12 bases are shared with TRBD1. This CDR3 has 17 residues. The junction had 12 bases not matched to a gene; V was cut back by 4 bases and J by 5 bases. Germline V lookup: CDR1 LGHDT, CDR2 YNNKEL (reference sequence). As DNA, the CDR3 is TGTGCCAGCAGCCTATTACCGGGACAGGGGGCTTCAGACGAGCAGTACTTC. Its translation is CASSLLPGQGASDEQYF.

This clonotype was counted ten times or more. This CDR3 reads CASSIIPGQGYTGELFF. CDR3 in DNA: TGTGCCAGTAGTATAATACCGGGACAGGGATACACCGGGGAGCTGTTTTTT. This chain joins TRBV19 and TRBJ2-2, with 9 nucleotides matching TRBD1. The CDR3 has 17 amino acids. J was trimmed by 3 bases and V by 2 bases; bases with no gene match: 7. Germline loops: CDR1 LNHDA, CDR2 SQIVND (reference sequence).

This clonotype was seen at least ten times. The J gene is TRBJ2-7, the V gene TRBV4-2, with 7 bases identical to TRBD2. There are 17 residues in the CDR3. The germline gives CDR1 LGHNA, CDR2 YNFKEQ. V shed 1 base, J shed 0 bases, and the junction held 9 bases outside the gene matches. CDR3 region: CASSQVDSGRRSYEQYF. The DNA of the CDR3 is TGTGCCAGCAGCCAAGTGGATAGCGGGCGACGCTCCTACGAGCAGTACTTC.

Many counts were recorded for this clonotype. This sequence joins TRBV7-9 and TRBJ1-5; the match to TRBD1 covers 9 bases. CDR1 is SEHNR, CDR2 FQNEAQ, per germline (reference sequence). With 1 base clipped from V and 3 bases from J, the junction kept 10 bases outside the gene matches. CDR3 length equals 18 residues. The CDR3 DNA reads TGTGCCAGCAGCTTAGGTGTGTTGGGACAGGGCGACAATCAGCCCCAGCATTTT. Translating it yields CASSLGVLGQGDNQPQHF.

This chain uses TRBV6-1 with TRBJ2-7; TRBD1 is a possible D gene (5 bases). The CDR3 spans 15 residues. Trimming removed 4 bases at V and 2 bases at J, with 15 bases between. Germline CDR1 MNHNS, CDR2 SASEGT. CDR3 sequence: CASSGAWTTPYEQYF. Here the CDR3 DNA reads TGTGCCAGCAGTGGAGCGTGGACAACCCCCTACGAGCAGTACTTC.

There are many counts of this clonotype. V and J are TRBV6-5 and TRBJ1-1; D is possibly TRBD1 (5 bases). The CDR3 sequence is 14 residues long. Germline CDR1 reads MNHEY; CDR2 reads SVGAGI. V was cut by 8 bases and J by 5 bases, with 18 bases left in between. The CDR3 nucleotides read TGTGCCAGCTCAGAAGTCCGGGGGAGGACTGAAGCTTTCTTT. Translating gives CASSEVRGRTEAFF.

There are many counts of this clonotype. The chain couples TRBV28 to TRBJ1-1, with D perhaps matching TRBD1 (6 bases). The CDR3 has 16 residues. Trimming took 2 bases from V and 0 from J, leaving 13 bases between them. Germline CDR1 reads MDHEN; CDR2 reads SYDVKM. CDR3 loop: CASSLKTGNMNTEAFF. CDR3 bases: TGTGCCAGCAGTTTAAAGACAGGCAATATGAACACTGAAGCTTTCTTT.

The table lists this clonotype with a few counts. This chain joins TRBV4-1 and TRBJ2-3; 7 bases map to TRBD1. The CDR3 has 13 residues. Germline CDR1 reads MGHRA; CDR2 reads YSYEKL. J lost 5 bases, V lost 2 bases, and 1 base had no gene match. CDR3 sequence reads: CASSQPGGDTQYF. CDR3 in DNA: TGCGCCAGCAGCCAACCAGGGGGAGATACGCAGTATTTT.

Many counts were recorded for this clonotype. Written as DNA, the CDR3 is TGTGCCAGCAGGGACAGCTATAGCAATCAGCCCCAGCATTTT. Its translation: CASRDSYSNQPQHF. The J gene is TRBJ1-5, the V gene TRBV2; weak D call: TRBD1 (6 bases). The germline V and J ends were trimmed by 6 bases and 0 bases, with 9 bases remaining between them. Germline values: CDR1 SNHLY, CDR2 FYNNEI. This CDR3 contains 14 residues.

This chain joins TRBV29-1 and TRBJ1-2; D might be TRBD1 (5 bases). This CDR3 is 14 amino acids long. Germline V gene sequence: CDR1 SQVTM, CDR2 ANQGSEA. V lost 3 bases, J lost 8 bases, and 19 bases lay in between. This CDR3 is CSVDNRDLLDGYTF. The CDR3 DNA reads as TGCAGCGTTGACAACCGGGACCTCCTGGACGGCTACACCTTC.

Worth noting for this clonotype: Being one base from a much bigger clone, this may be a read error. Here the CDR3 reads CASSPGLAEYEQHF. CDR3 nucleotides: TGTGCCAGTAGCCCGGGACTAGCCGAGTACGAGCAGCACTTC. The chain couples TRBV19 to TRBJ2-7; TRBD2 matches 9 bases. The germline CDR1 and CDR2 sequences are LNHDA and SQIVND (reference sequence). The CDR3 is 14 residues long. The variable domain in full, completed from reference TRBV19 and TRBJ2-7, reads DGGITQSPKYLFRKEGQNVTLSCEQNLNHDAMYWYRQDPGQGLRLIYYSQIVNDFQKGDIAEGYSVSREKKESFPLTVTSAQKNPTAFYLCASSPGLAEYEQHFGPGTRLTVT.

This clonotype showed up many times. The chain combines TRBV3-1 with TRBJ2-6; no clear D gene. Germline values: CDR1 LGHDT, CDR2 YNNKEL (reference sequence). The CDR3 is 14 residues long. Trimming took 6 bases from V and 3 from J, leaving 9 bases between them. The DNA of the CDR3 is TGTGCCAGCAGACCAGACGTTGGGGCCAACGTCCTGACTTTC. Residues: CASRPDVGANVLTF.

This clonotype was recorded at least ten times. The gene calls are TRBV4-3 and TRBJ1-1; no clear D gene. Germline CDR1 reads LGHNA; CDR2 reads YSLEER. V was pared by 0 bases and J by 5 bases, with 16 bases between. This CDR3 comprises 16 residues. The CDR3 DNA sequence: TGCGCCAGCAGCCAAGAATCCCTCCCCCGAGGGACTGAAGCTTTCTTT. This gives the protein CASSQESLPRGTEAFF.

Concerning this clonotype itself: A much larger clone lies one base from this, so it may be a read error. This chain connects TRBV4-3 to TRBJ1-1; 7 bases are shared with TRBD1. The CDR3 sequence is 13 residues long. From germline, CDR1 is LGHNA and CDR2 YSLEER. J lost 10 bases, V lost 2 bases, and 7 bases had no gene match. DNA for the CDR3: TGCGCCAGCAGCCAAACGACAGGGCTGGGAGCTTTCTTT. This translates into CASSQTTGLGAFF.

The rearrangement uses TRBV4-3 and TRBJ2-1, with D maybe TRBD2 (7 bases). Trimming cost V 0 bases and J 0 bases, with 12 bases left between them. Germline-derived CDR1 and CDR2 are LGHNA and YSLEER. This CDR3 comprises 17 residues. The CDR3 protein is CASSQDEGGASYNEQFF. The CDR3 nucleotides are TGCGCCAGCAGCCAAGATGAAGGGGGGGCCTCCTACAATGAGCAGTTCTTC.

This chain joins TRBV7-9 and TRBJ1-2; tentative D call: TRBD1 (5 bases). Germline CDR1 and CDR2: SEHNR and FQNEAQ (reference sequence). CDR3 length equals 15 residues. V lost 2 bases to trimming and J lost 6 bases, with 16 bases between them. CDR3 sequence: CASSLLDKAADGYTF. The CDR3 nucleotides are TGTGCCAGCAGCTTACTGGACAAGGCAGCGGATGGCTACACCTTC.

The V and J genes are TRBV30 and TRBJ2-7; 8 bases match TRBD2. V trimming: 4 bases; J trimming: 1 base; junction bases outside the gene matches: 6. Germline V gene sequence: CDR1 GTSNPN, CDR2 SVGIG (reference sequence). The length of the CDR3 is 14 residues. The CDR3 DNA is TGTGCCTGGACCAGCGGGAGCGGGTCCTACGAGCAGTACTTC. This codes for CAWTSGSGSYEQYF. Together with reference TRBV30 and TRBJ2-7, the CDR3 gives the full variable domain: SQTIHQWPATLVQPVGSPLSLECTVEGTSNPNLYWYRQAAGRGLQLLFYSVGIGQISSEVPQNLSASRPQDRQFILSSKKLLLSDSGFYLCAWTSGSGSYEQYFGPGTRLTVT.

This clonotype was found a few times. The junction departs from the called germline gene at one end, perhaps through a read error. The chain recombines TRBV20-1 with TRBJ2-4, with D possibly being TRBD1 or TRBD2 (5 bases each). Germline lookup yields CDR1 DFQATT and CDR2 SNEGSKA (reference sequence). This CDR3 contains 14 residues. The CDR3 is CSQIGTIAKSIQYF. CDR3 coding DNA: TGCAGCCAAATAGGGACCATAGCCAAAAGCATTCAGTACTTC.

This clonotype appeared once. The chain carries TRBV7-9 and TRBJ1-3; 7 nucleotides line up with TRBD1. J gave up 0 bases and V 4 bases, and 9 bases lay outside the gene matches. Germline assignment: CDR1 SEHNR and CDR2 FQNEAQ (reference sequence). The CDR3 runs to 17 residues. Here the CDR3 reads CASSSPLAGGSGNTIYF. CDR3 DNA sequence: TGTGCCAGCAGCTCTCCTCTCGCAGGGGGCTCTGGAAACACCATATATTTT.

The rearrangement joins TRBV30 to TRBJ1-5; possibly TRBD1 for D (6 bases). Germline V CDR1 and CDR2: GTSNPN, SVGIG (reference sequence). This CDR3 is 13 amino acids long. The V end was cut by 2 bases, the J end by 7 bases, with 12 bases between. The CDR3 bases are TGTGCCTGGAGTCCGGGGGGCGGACAGCCCCAGCATTTT. Translation: CAWSPGGGQPQHF. Supplemented by reference TRBV30 and TRBJ1-5, the full variable domain reads SQTIHQWPATLVQPVGSPLSLECTVEGTSNPNLYWYRQAAGRGLQLLFYSVGIGQISSEVPQNLSASRPQDRQFILSSKKLLLSDSGFYLCAWSPGGGQPQHFGDGTRLSIL.

This clonotype was detected many times. The chain joins TRBV5-8 to TRBJ2-7; D gene unclear. The germline V gene has CDR1 SGHTS and CDR2 YDEGEE. Between the trimmed V and J ends, which lost 0 bases and 9 bases, there was a span of 10 bases. CDR3 length: 12 amino acids. CDR3 in DNA: TGTGCCAGCAGCTTGGGGGCGATGGGGCAGTACTTC. Its translation is CASSLGAMGQYF.

This clonotype showed up just a few times. J is TRBJ1-1 and V is TRBV13; 10 positions match TRBD1. The length of the CDR3 is 17 residues. Germline loops: CDR1 PRHDT, CDR2 FYEKMQ (reference sequence). V was clipped by 4 bases and J by 6 bases; unmatched bases: 14. CDR3 sequence reads: CASSSINLGQGSPEAFF. The CDR3 DNA sequence: TGTGCCAGCAGCTCCATTAACCTGGGACAGGGGAGCCCTGAAGCTTTCTTT.